Only a few counts were recorded for the clone carrying this T cell receptor beta chain. PBMC sampling occurred before vaccination, two weeks after the third dose, and at progression. CDR1 LNHDA and CDR2 SQIVND come from the germline V gene (reference sequence). V lost 8 bases and J lost 7; bases outside the gene matches: 12. The CDR3 contains 14 residues. This specimen comes from a study of glioma-infiltrating T cells after dendritic cell vaccination. Using immunoSEQ multiplex PCR, the repertoire was profiled, and TCRdb retains in-frame clones only, with some absent. The data show about 87,000 clones, around nine tenths seen once.

The chain couples TRBV19 to TRBJ1-1, with 8 bases that match TRBD1. Source: blood, taken before dendritic cell vaccination. This receptor was identified in a human donor with glioblastoma. CDR3 nucleotides: TGTGCCAGTCTTCCCCCGGGACAGGATTTTGAAGCTTTCTTT. This sequence encodes CASLPPGQDFEAFF.